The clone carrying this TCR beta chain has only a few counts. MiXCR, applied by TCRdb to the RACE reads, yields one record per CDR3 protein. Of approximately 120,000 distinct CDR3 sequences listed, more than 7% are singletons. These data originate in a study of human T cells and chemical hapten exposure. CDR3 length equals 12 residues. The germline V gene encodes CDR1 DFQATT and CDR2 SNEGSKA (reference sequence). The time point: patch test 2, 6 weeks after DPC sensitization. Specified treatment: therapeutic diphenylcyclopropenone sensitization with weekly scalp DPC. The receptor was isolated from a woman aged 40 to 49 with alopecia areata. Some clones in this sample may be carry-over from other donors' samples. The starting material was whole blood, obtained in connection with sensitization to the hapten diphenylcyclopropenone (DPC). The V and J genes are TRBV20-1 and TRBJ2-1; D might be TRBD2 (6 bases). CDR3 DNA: TGCAGCAGGAGGGGAGTCCACAATGAGCAGTTCTTC. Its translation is CSRRGVHNEQFF.